The entry below gives a single T cell receptor (beta chain) sequence along with its context. This record comes from a study of cytomegalovirus exposure and HLA in healthy donors. Germline V gene lookup returns CDR1 SGHRS and CDR2 YFSETQ. The CDR3 has 14 amino acids. Trimming removed 3 bases at V and 2 bases at J, with 10 bases between. Some clones are missing from TCRdb's copy, which holds only in-frame ones; the method was immunoSEQ multiplex PCR. The table includes 110,000 or so clones, 70% to 90% detected once. The source of this sequence is a woman between 18 and 30 years old in good health and CMV-seropositive. Sequenced input: PBMCs. The chain is built from TRBV5-1 and TRBJ2-3; D remains ambiguous. CDR3 bases: TGCGCCAGCAGCTCCTCCTCCCCCACAGATACGCAGTATTTT. Translation: CASSSSSPTDTQYF.